The sequence of this T cell receptor beta chain was determined in a study of control samples from healthy donors and cancer patients. TCRdb's copy holds only in-frame clones and misses some; the assay was immunoSEQ multiplex PCR. The sample consists of approximately 97,000 clones, about 90% of them appearing once. The germline V and J ends were trimmed by 1 base and 13 bases, with 20 bases remaining between them. The CDR3 covers 15 residues. Germline V gives CDR1 MNHNS, CDR2 SASEGT. The chain carries TRBV6-1 and TRBJ2-4; possibly TRBD2 for D (6 bases). The TCR sequence derives from a young woman in good health. Sample: blood. CDR3 in amino acids: CASSEEDSGSKPQYF. Here the CDR3 DNA reads TGTGCCAGCAGTGAAGAGGATAGCGGAAGTAAACCCCAGTACTTC.